This entry describes one T cell receptor beta chain. What it binds is not known. Use of 60 Vbeta and 13 Jbeta primers characterized the PCR. Some clones are missing from TCRdb's copy, which holds only in-frame ones; the method was immunoSEQ multiplex PCR. The sample shows approximately 150,000 clones, 70% to 80% of them seen only once. The CDR3 has 15 amino acids. V was clipped by 6 bases and J by 7 bases; unmatched bases: 11. The germline V gene encodes CDR1 SQVTM and CDR2 ANQGSEA. The sample is drawn from a study of cytomegalovirus exposure and HLA in healthy donors. Study-wide background: As released early, the data held about 85 million unique TCRs from HLA-typed donors. Study-wide findings and caveats: In most subjects, TCR beta sequences reportedly gave accurate predictions of HLA-A and HLA-B alleles. TCR association rates varied by HLA locus in a later analysis, with DRB1 highest and HLA-C lowest.

The receptor comes from a woman aged 50 to 60 in good health and CMV-seronegative. The chain carries TRBV29-1 and TRBJ1-6; TRBD1 matches 8 bases. The sample taken for sequencing was PBMCs. For the CDR3, the DNA is TGCAGCGTCGACCCCCCAGGGGGCGCGAATTCACCCCTCCACTTT. This gives the protein CSVDPPGGANSPLHF.